A selection of T cell receptor beta chains follows, all from one sample in a study of blood T cell repertoires in COVID-19. Only in-frame clones appear in the TCRdb table, and some are missing; sequencing was by immunoSEQ multiplex PCR. This table holds some 100,000 clones, roughly 83% found once. Sequenced input: peripheral blood. The receptors shown here come from a woman aged 55-70 years with acute or convalescent COVID-19. The CDR3 runs from the conserved cysteine through the conserved F or W. A D gene is named only where the DNA matches it firmly. Rows may omit the clone size; those that give it use once, few, many or a size class.

V gene: TRBV7-9; J gene: TRBJ1-4; D gene: TRBD1; clone size: -; CDR3 DNA: TGTGCCAGCAGCCCGGGACAGAAAACAACTAATGAAAAACTGTTTTTT; CDR3 protein: CASSPGQKTTNEKLFF
V gene: TRBV28; J gene: TRBJ2-3; D gene: -; clone size: -; CDR3 DNA: TGTGCTTGTTGTGCGGGAACAGATACGCAGTATTTT; CDR3 protein: CACCAGTDTQYF
V gene: TRBV5-6; J gene: TRBJ2-7; D gene: -; clone size: few; CDR3 DNA: TGTGCCAGCAGCTTGGCAGGGGTGATCTCCTACGAGCAGTACTTC; CDR3 protein: CASSLAGVISYEQYF
V gene: TRBV5-4; J gene: TRBJ2-2; D gene: -; clone size: -; CDR3 DNA: TGTGCCAGCAGCCCGGACCCCGGGGCCGGGGAGCTGTTTTTT; CDR3 protein: CASSPDPGAGELFF
V gene: TRBV28; J gene: TRBJ1-3; D gene: -; clone size: -; CDR3 DNA: TGTGCCAGCAGTCCCCGACTAAACACCATATATTTT; CDR3 protein: CASSPRLNTIYF
V gene: TRBV11-2; J gene: TRBJ2-5; D gene: TRBD2; clone size: -; CDR3 DNA: TGTGCCAGCAGCTTCTTTAGCGGGACCGGGGGAGAGACCCAGTACTTC; CDR3 protein: CASSFFSGTGGETQYF
V gene: TRBV29-1; J gene: TRBJ1-2; D gene: TRBD1; clone size: -; CDR3 DNA: TGCAGCGTGGGGACAGGGAATGGCTACACCTTC; CDR3 protein: CSVGTGNGYTF
V gene: TRBV6-1; J gene: TRBJ2-1; D gene: -; clone size: -; CDR3 DNA: TGTGCCAGCAGTGCCGATAGCGGCAGCTCCTACAATGAGCAGTTCTTC; CDR3 protein: CASSADSGSSYNEQFF
V gene: TRBV7-8; J gene: TRBJ2-7; D gene: TRBD1; clone size: few; CDR3 DNA: TGTGCCAGCAGCTTAGACAGGGGTAACGAGCAGTACTTC; CDR3 protein: CASSLDRGNEQYF
V gene: TRBV7-4; J gene: TRBJ2-5; D gene: -; clone size: -; CDR3 DNA: TGTGCCAGCAGCATTCCAATCGGGACTCATGTAGGGCAAGAGACCCAGTACTTC; CDR3 protein: CASSIPIGTHVGQETQYF
V gene: TRBV30; J gene: TRBJ2-5; D gene: TRBD1; clone size: -; CDR3 DNA: TGTGCCTGGAACGGACAGGGGGGAGAGACCCAGTACTTC; CDR3 protein: CAWNGQGGETQYF
V gene: TRBV18; J gene: TRBJ1-1; D gene: -; clone size: once; CDR3 DNA: TGTGCCAGCTCACCGGGCCTGAACACTGAAGCTTTCTTT; CDR3 protein: CASSPGLNTEAFF
V gene: TRBV11-2; J gene: TRBJ2-7; D gene: -; clone size: once; CDR3 DNA: TGTGCCAGCAGGCCCCTGTCGAGCCCCTCCGAGCAGTACTTC; CDR3 protein: CASRPLSSPSEQYF
V gene: TRBV3-1/TRBV3-2; J gene: TRBJ2-5; D gene: -; clone size: -; CDR3 DNA: TGTGCCATCTGGGACTTACAAGAGACCCAGTACTTC; CDR3 protein: CAIWDLQETQYF
V gene: TRBV6-2/TRBV6-3; J gene: TRBJ2-3; D gene: -; clone size: -; CDR3 DNA: TGTGCCAGCAGTCGGCGGCGGTGGGGCACAGATACGCAGTATTTT; CDR3 protein: CASSRRRWGTDTQYF
V gene: TRBV28; J gene: TRBJ1-5; D gene: -; clone size: once; CDR3 DNA: TGTGCCAGCACTCCTGGGCTCAATCAGCCCCAGCATTTT; CDR3 protein: CASTPGLNQPQHF
V gene: TRBV4-1; J gene: TRBJ1-2; D gene: TRBD1; clone size: once; CDR3 DNA: TGCGCCAGCAGCTTAGGGACAGAGCTTAACTATGGCTACACCTTC; CDR3 protein: CASSLGTELNYGYTF
V gene: TRBV19; J gene: TRBJ2-1; D gene: TRBD1; clone size: -; CDR3 DNA: TGTGCCAGTAGTTCGACAGGGCCGCCGTTCTTC; CDR3 protein: CASSSTGPPFF
V gene: TRBV7-8; J gene: TRBJ1-1; D gene: TRBD1; clone size: -; CDR3 DNA: TGTGCCAGCAATTCGGGACAGATGAACACTGAAGCTTTCTTT; CDR3 protein: CASNSGQMNTEAFF
V gene: TRBV19; J gene: TRBJ2-2; D gene: TRBD2; clone size: -; CDR3 DNA: TGTGCCAGTAGTATGGCGGGAGTTACCGGGGAGCTGTTTTTT; CDR3 protein: CASSMAGVTGELFF
V gene: TRBV6-5; J gene: TRBJ2-3; D gene: -; clone size: -; CDR3 DNA: TGTGCCAGCAGTACTGGGACTCGGCCGCAGTATTTT; CDR3 protein: CASSTGTRPQYF
V gene: TRBV2; J gene: TRBJ2-2; D gene: TRBD1; clone size: -; CDR3 DNA: TGTGCCAGCGGGTTGACAGGGGGTACCGGGGAGCTGTTTTTT; CDR3 protein: CASGLTGGTGELFF
V gene: TRBV5-4; J gene: TRBJ2-3; D gene: TRBD2; clone size: -; CDR3 DNA: TGTGCCAGCAGGTGGCGGGGGGGCACAGATACGCAGTATTTT; CDR3 protein: CASRWRGGTDTQYF
V gene: TRBV27; J gene: TRBJ1-1; D gene: -; clone size: -; CDR3 DNA: TGTGCCAGCAGGCCCGGGTCGGGGGTATGGAGCACTGAAGCTTTCTTT; CDR3 protein: CASRPGSGVWSTEAFF
V gene: TRBV5-1; J gene: TRBJ2-1; D gene: -; clone size: -; CDR3 DNA: TGCGCCAGCAGCCTCGACAATGAGCAGTTCTTC; CDR3 protein: CASSLDNEQFF
V gene: TRBV11-2; J gene: TRBJ2-7; D gene: TRBD1; clone size: -; CDR3 DNA: TGTGCCAGCAGCTTAGTACAGGGGCGATGTGGGGAGCAGTACTTC; CDR3 protein: CASSLVQGRCGEQYF
V gene: TRBV11-2; J gene: TRBJ2-2; D gene: -; clone size: -; CDR3 DNA: TGTGCCAGCAGCTGGGGACTTAACACCGGGGAGCTGTTTTTT; CDR3 protein: CASSWGLNTGELFF
V gene: TRBV5-6; J gene: TRBJ1-5; D gene: -; clone size: once; CDR3 DNA: TGTGCCAGCAGCTTGGGGGGACGGGGGGCCCAGCATTTT; CDR3 protein: CASSLGGRGAQHF
V gene: TRBV6-5; J gene: TRBJ1-2; D gene: -; clone size: -; CDR3 DNA: TGTGCCAGCAGTCTGGCATCTTATGGCTACACCTTC; CDR3 protein: CASSLASYGYTF
V gene: TRBV27; J gene: TRBJ1-6; D gene: TRBD1; clone size: -; CDR3 DNA: TGTGCCAGCAGTCTCAGACCGACAGGGAGCTCCTATAATTCACCCCTCCACTTT; CDR3 protein: CASSLRPTGSSYNSPLHF
V gene: TRBV30; J gene: TRBJ2-1; D gene: -; clone size: -; CDR3 DNA: TGTGCCTGTTTACTAGGTTCCTACAATGAGCAGTTCTTC; CDR3 protein: CACLLGSYNEQFF
V gene: TRBV7-3; J gene: TRBJ2-2; D gene: -; clone size: -; CDR3 DNA: TGTGCCAGCAGCTCCCCAGGAGCGGATAGGTACACCGGGGAGCTGTTTTTT; CDR3 protein: CASSSPGADRYTGELFF
V gene: TRBV10-2; J gene: TRBJ1-5; D gene: -; clone size: -; CDR3 DNA: TGCGCCAGCAGTGAGAGCCCATATCAGCCCCAGCATTTT; CDR3 protein: CASSESPYQPQHF
V gene: TRBV6-2/TRBV6-3; J gene: TRBJ1-3; D gene: -; clone size: -; CDR3 DNA: TGTGCCAGCAGTTACTCGATGGGCCTTAGCTCTGGAAACACCATATATTTT; CDR3 protein: CASSYSMGLSSGNTIYF
V gene: TRBV6-6; J gene: TRBJ1-2; D gene: -; clone size: -; CDR3 DNA: TGTGCCAGCAGTTACTCGGGGCAGAACTATGGCTACACCTTC; CDR3 protein: CASSYSGQNYGYTF
V gene: TRBV24-1; J gene: TRBJ2-1; D gene: -; clone size: -; CDR3 DNA: TGTGCCACCAGTGATTTTAACGGGGAGTACAATGAGCAGTTCTTC; CDR3 protein: CATSDFNGEYNEQFF
V gene: TRBV9; J gene: TRBJ1-3; D gene: -; clone size: -; CDR3 DNA: TGTGCCAGCAGCCTCCTAGAGGGTCCAATCTCTGGAAACACCATATATTTT; CDR3 protein: CASSLLEGPISGNTIYF
V gene: TRBV5-1; J gene: TRBJ2-2; D gene: -; clone size: -; CDR3 DNA: TGCGCCAGCAGCAACAGGGTTACCACCGGGGAGCTGTTTTTT; CDR3 protein: CASSNRVTTGELFF
V gene: TRBV3-1/TRBV3-2; J gene: TRBJ1-6; D gene: -; clone size: -; CDR3 DNA: TGTGCCAGCAGCCCCCCCGGGAAGTCCCTCCACTTT; CDR3 protein: CASSPPGKSLHF
V gene: TRBV5-6; J gene: TRBJ2-1; D gene: TRBD2; clone size: -; CDR3 DNA: TGTGCCAGCAGCTCGACTAGCGGGTACAATGAGCAGTTCTTC; CDR3 protein: CASSSTSGYNEQFF
V gene: TRBV6-5; J gene: TRBJ2-6; D gene: TRBD1; clone size: -; CDR3 DNA: TGTGCCATCTCACGGGACAGAGACGTCCTGACTTTC; CDR3 protein: CAISRDRDVLTF
V gene: TRBV6-5; J gene: TRBJ2-3; D gene: TRBD2; clone size: -; CDR3 DNA: TGTGCCAGCAGTTACTCTAGCGGGAGATCAGATACGCAGTATTTT; CDR3 protein: CASSYSSGRSDTQYF
V gene: TRBV18; J gene: TRBJ2-3; D gene: -; clone size: -; CDR3 DNA: TGTGCCAGCATAAGCGGGTCAAGCACAGATACGCAGTATTTT; CDR3 protein: CASISGSSTDTQYF
V gene: TRBV9; J gene: TRBJ2-3; D gene: -; clone size: -; CDR3 DNA: TGTGCCAGCAGCGTAGACTTACTCACAGATACGCAGTATTTT; CDR3 protein: CASSVDLLTDTQYF
V gene: TRBV15; J gene: TRBJ2-1; D gene: -; clone size: -; CDR3 DNA: TGTGCCACCAGCAGCGACGGACTGTACAATGAGCAGTTCTTC; CDR3 protein: CATSSDGLYNEQFF
V gene: TRBV10-3; J gene: TRBJ2-3; D gene: TRBD1; clone size: -; CDR3 DNA: TGTGCCATCGGAGGGACAGGGAAGGGAGATACGCAGTATTTT; CDR3 protein: CAIGGTGKGDTQYF
V gene: TRBV18; J gene: TRBJ2-7; D gene: -; clone size: -; CDR3 DNA: TGTGCCAGCTCACCAGTGACAGGAGGCTACGAGCAGTACTTC; CDR3 protein: CASSPVTGGYEQYF
V gene: TRBV9; J gene: TRBJ1-1; D gene: -; clone size: -; CDR3 DNA: TGTGCCAGCAGCGTAGGGGAGGGGGCTGAAGCTTTCTTT; CDR3 protein: CASSVGEGAEAFF
V gene: TRBV5-1; J gene: TRBJ2-7; D gene: TRBD2; clone size: -; CDR3 DNA: TGCGCCAGCAGCTTCCAGCGGGAGTCATACGAGCAGTACTTC; CDR3 protein: CASSFQRESYEQYF
V gene: TRBV28; J gene: TRBJ1-5; D gene: -; clone size: -; CDR3 DNA: TGTGCCAGCATCCAAGGAGGGTACAATCAGCCCCAGCATTTT; CDR3 protein: CASIQGGYNQPQHF
V gene: TRBV24-1; J gene: TRBJ1-2; D gene: -; clone size: -; CDR3 DNA: TGTGCCACCAGTGATGAAGGACTTCACTATGGCTACACCTTC; CDR3 protein: CATSDEGLHYGYTF
V gene: TRBV24-1; J gene: TRBJ1-1; D gene: -; clone size: few; CDR3 DNA: TGTGCCACCAGTGATTACGAGGGAACTGAAGCTTTCTTT; CDR3 protein: CATSDYEGTEAFF
V gene: TRBV18; J gene: TRBJ1-5; D gene: -; clone size: -; CDR3 DNA: TGTGCCAGCTCACGGAGTAGGGAGCGGGATCAGCCCCAGCATTTT; CDR3 protein: CASSRSRERDQPQHF
V gene: TRBV19; J gene: TRBJ1-4; D gene: -; clone size: once; CDR3 DNA: TGTGCCAGTAGGCCTGTCGGAGCAACTAATGAAAAACTGTTTTTT; CDR3 protein: CASRPVGATNEKLFF
V gene: TRBV19; J gene: TRBJ1-4; D gene: TRBD1; clone size: -; CDR3 DNA: TGTGCCAGTAGTTCGGGACAGAGTCTAAAACTGTTTTTT; CDR3 protein: CASSSGQSLKLFF
V gene: TRBV6-2/TRBV6-3; J gene: TRBJ2-1; D gene: TRBD2; clone size: -; CDR3 DNA: TGTGCCAGCAGCACCGGGACTAGCGGGAGGAGGTACAATGAGCAGTTCTTC; CDR3 protein: CASSTGTSGRRYNEQFF
V gene: TRBV5-4; J gene: TRBJ2-5; D gene: TRBD2; clone size: -; CDR3 DNA: TGTGCCAGCAGCCCCGGGGGGGCCCAGTACTTC; CDR3 protein: CASSPGGAQYF
V gene: TRBV7-8; J gene: TRBJ1-3; D gene: -; clone size: -; CDR3 DNA: TGTGCCAGCACCAACAGACAGGAAACCATATATTTT; CDR3 protein: CASTNRQETIYF
V gene: TRBV7-2; J gene: TRBJ1-4; D gene: -; clone size: -; CDR3 DNA: TGTGCCAGCAGCTTCCAGGGATCTAATGAAAAACTGTTTTTT; CDR3 protein: CASSFQGSNEKLFF
V gene: TRBV6-5; J gene: TRBJ2-1; D gene: TRBD1; clone size: -; CDR3 DNA: TGTGCCAGAAACCCAGACAGGGCATACAATGAGCAGTTCTTC; CDR3 protein: CARNPDRAYNEQFF